What follows is one TCR beta chain and its context. Which antigen it targets is not known. No base quality values were provided; no much bigger clone lies one nucleotide off. The CDR1 and CDR2 encoded by the germline V gene are SGHRS and YFSETQ. V lost 8 bases and J lost 0 bases, and the count of bases not matched to a germline gene is 13. The CDR3 starts with the cysteine, ends with the phenylalanine, and has 16 residues. This entry keeps only the CDR3 DNA: 48 bases, framed from base 1. Reading the label with the study, this specimen's time point is: neoterminal ileum biopsy at postoperative endoscopy, about 6 months after surgery. To be eligible, patients had to be adults with ileal or ileocolonic Crohn's disease and an indication for ileocolonic resection. Whole ileal mucosal biopsies were stored frozen at -80°C before DNA extraction. Genomic DNA was isolated from frozen whole biopsies using a TRizol-based method, and the DNA was quantified with a NanoDrop 2000 spectrophotometer.

This specimen comes from a study of T cell repertoires in ileal Crohn's disease (dated by TCRdb to about 2019). About the study as a whole: At the time of surgery, roughly 40% of patients were active smokers, and the median duration of disease was 6.5 to 8.5 years. Surgery was performed for a complication in all patients, with stricturing disease in roughly 61% and penetrating disease in approximately 40%. The M6 samples were biopsies of the neoterminal ileum collected during postoperative colonoscopy. Endoscopic postoperative recurrence was defined as a Rutgeerts score above i0. A total of about 170 mucosal samples from approximately 60 patients were sequenced, with samples obtained at several locations on the surgical specimen and at postoperative endoscopy. The study was conducted in parallel with a multicentre cohort that was designed to identify predictors of early endoscopic recurrence following ileocolonic resection. The TCR repertoire was analysed in about 50 patients with Crohn's disease drawn from a prospective multicentre cohort. Roughly half of the patients were given postoperative therapy, with 15 to 20 on anti-TNF agents and 10 to 12 on thiopurines. Findings and caveats that apply to the study as a whole: Compared with non-smokers, patients who were active smokers at surgery showed a significantly higher proportion of clonal expansions (about 25% vs 18%, p=0.02). Mucosal CD4 and CD8 T cells were sorted and sequenced only in a subgroup of patients, the size of which was not stated. Sorted CD8 T cells carried more high-frequency clones than CD4 T cells, suggesting mucosal expansions were mainly CD8. Higher percentages of high-frequency clones at the time of surgery were linked to endoscopic recurrence, and every patient with clonality above 26.8% (18/57) had recurrence. Postoperative endoscopy was performed at varying times within the first year after surgery, with a median delay of roughly seven months.

For commercial TCRB immunosequencing, approximately 460 nanograms of biopsy DNA were submitted for each sample. Adaptive Biotechnology amplified CDR3 regions from genomic DNA with a two-step multiplex PCR that controlled for amplification bias. The first PCR used primers for every V and J gene segment; the second PCR added barcodes and Illumina adapters. CDR3 libraries were sequenced using an Illumina instrument. The source study handled its data this way. Vendor-provided pipelines were combined with custom analysis of raw data in R/Bioconductor under R version 3.3.0. Clonality, which ranges from 0 to 1, was calculated as the inverse of the normalised Shannon entropy across all productive clones. High-frequency clones were defined as the repertoire share of the top 100 clones, retaining only clones passing a 95% confidence test. The Simpson index measured repertoire diversity, and the Morisita-Horn index measured overlap between samples. The source is immuneACCESS, and TCRdb retained only in-frame sequences with V and J called. Part of the clones is not carried over; for the studies checked, unresolved V genes explain less than half of this, and the remainder is unexplained. The V and J calls and clone size were taken over from that table, and D and trimming were inferred from the DNA. The sample table contains roughly 2,200 clones; only one count was recorded for roughly 57% of them. Under 13% of the sample is taken by the ten largest.

The sequence joins TRBV5-1 to TRBJ1-1, with 7 bases in between that match TRBD1. The source material was ileal tissue. This TCR was sampled from an adult with Crohn's disease. The CDR3 region has the sequence CARRQGRPIMNTEAFF. The base sequence is TGCGCCAGGAGACAGGGACGGCCTATCATGAACACTGAAGCTTTCTTT.